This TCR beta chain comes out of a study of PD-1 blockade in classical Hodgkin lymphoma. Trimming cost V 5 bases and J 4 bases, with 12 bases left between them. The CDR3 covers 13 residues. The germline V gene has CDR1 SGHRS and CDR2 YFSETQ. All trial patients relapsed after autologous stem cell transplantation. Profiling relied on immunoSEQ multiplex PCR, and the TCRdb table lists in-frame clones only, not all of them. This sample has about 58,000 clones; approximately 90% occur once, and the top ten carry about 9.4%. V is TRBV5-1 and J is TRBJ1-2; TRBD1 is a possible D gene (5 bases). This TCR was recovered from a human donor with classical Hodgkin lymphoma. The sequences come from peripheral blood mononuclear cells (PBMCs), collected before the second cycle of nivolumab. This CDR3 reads CASSPGDFYGYTF. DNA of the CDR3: TGCGCCAGCAGTCCGGGGGATTTCTATGGCTACACCTTC.